This T cell receptor beta chain came from a study of cytomegalovirus exposure and HLA in healthy donors. For the study at large: HLA-typed donors were the source of about 90 million unique TCRs held in an early data release.

CDR1 is SGHDT, CDR2 YYEEEE, per germline. This CDR3 is 16 amino acids long. With 4 bases removed from V and 8 bases from J, the gap between germline ends came to 22 bases. In the PCR, 60 Vbeta and 13 Jbeta primers were used. The method was immunoSEQ multiplex PCR; TCRdb's version includes in-frame clones alone and lacks a portion of them. The sample records around 130,000 clones, about four fifths being singletons. The V gene is TRBV5-6, the J gene TRBJ2-1, with D tentatively TRBD1 (6 bases). The specimen sequenced was PBMCs. The TCR was taken from a woman in her 40s in good health and CMV-seronegative. CDR3 sequence: CASSRTGTGQSDEQFF. The CDR3 DNA follows: TGTGCCAGCAGCCGTACCGGGACGGGACAATCCGATGAGCAGTTCTTC.